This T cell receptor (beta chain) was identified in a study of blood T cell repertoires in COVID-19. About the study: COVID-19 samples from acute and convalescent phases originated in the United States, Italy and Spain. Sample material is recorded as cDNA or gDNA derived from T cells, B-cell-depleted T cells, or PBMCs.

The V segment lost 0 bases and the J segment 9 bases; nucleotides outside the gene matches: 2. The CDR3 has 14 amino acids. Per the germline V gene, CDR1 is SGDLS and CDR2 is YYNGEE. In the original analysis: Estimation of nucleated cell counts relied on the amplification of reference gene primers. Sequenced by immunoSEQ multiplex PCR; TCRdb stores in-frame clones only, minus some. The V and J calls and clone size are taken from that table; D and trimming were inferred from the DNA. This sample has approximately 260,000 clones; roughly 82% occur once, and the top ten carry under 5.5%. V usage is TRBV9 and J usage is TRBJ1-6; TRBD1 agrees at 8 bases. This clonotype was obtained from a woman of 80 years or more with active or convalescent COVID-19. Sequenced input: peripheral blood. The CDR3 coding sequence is TGTGCCAGCAGCGTAGGGACAGGGTCTTCACCCCTCCACTTT. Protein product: CASSVGTGSSPLHF.